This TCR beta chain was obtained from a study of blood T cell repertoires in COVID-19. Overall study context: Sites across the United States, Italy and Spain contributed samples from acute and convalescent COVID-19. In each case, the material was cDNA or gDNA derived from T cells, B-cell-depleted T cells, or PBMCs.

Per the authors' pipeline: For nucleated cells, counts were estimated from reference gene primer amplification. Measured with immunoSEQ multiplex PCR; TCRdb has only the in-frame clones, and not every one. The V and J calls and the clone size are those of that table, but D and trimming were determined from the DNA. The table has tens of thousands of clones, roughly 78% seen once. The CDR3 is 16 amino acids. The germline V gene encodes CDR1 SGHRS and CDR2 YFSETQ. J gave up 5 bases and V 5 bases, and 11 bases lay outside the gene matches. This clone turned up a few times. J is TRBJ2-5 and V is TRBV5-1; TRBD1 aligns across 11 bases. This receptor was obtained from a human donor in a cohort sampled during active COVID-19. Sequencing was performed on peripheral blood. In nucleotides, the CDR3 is TGCGCCAGCAGAGATCCCGGGACAGGGGGGGCGGAGACCCAGTACTTC. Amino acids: CASRDPGTGGAETQYF.